The 15 T cell receptor beta chains presented below share a single source sample, sequenced in a study of Graves' ophthalmopathy and Graves' hyperthyroidism. Investigators amplified TCR beta CDR3 regions from RNA transcripts. The workflow started with a first-round RT-PCR run with HTBI primers and then moved on to a second-round multiplex PCR. TCRdb used MiXCR to reprocess the multiplex PCR reads, holding one entry per CDR3 protein. The sample includes 200,000 to 300,000 distinct CDR3 sequences, 45% to 55% seen only once; the top ten take about 45%. Sequencing was performed on peripheral blood. These receptors all come from an adult man with Graves' ophthalmopathy.

The chain employs TRBV7-8 and TRBJ1-1; TRBD1 matches at 7 bases. Germline V CDR1 and CDR2: SGHVS, FQNEAQ. V shed 6 bases, J shed 6 bases, and the junction held 4 bases outside the gene matches. This CDR3 has 12 amino acids. CDR3 DNA sequence: TGTGCCAGCAGACTAGGGGGCTCTGAAGCTTTCTTT. Translation gives CASRLGGSEAFF.

The CDR3 DNA reads TGTGCCAGTAGTACGTTAGGGACAGACCAAGAGACCCAGTACTTC. Its translation: CASSTLGTDQETQYF. This chain joins TRBV19 and TRBJ2-5, with TRBD1 matching over 7 bases. Germline loops: CDR1 LNHDA, CDR2 SQIVND (reference sequence). V trimming: 4 bases; J trimming: 0 bases; junction bases outside the gene matches: 5. This CDR3 has 15 residues.

The J gene is TRBJ2-6, the V gene TRBV12-3 or TRBV12-4; D is perhaps TRBD1 (7 bases). V was cut by 6 bases and J by 0 bases, with 15 bases left in between. The CDR3 loop spans 17 amino acids. The CDR3 nucleotides are TGTGCCAGCAGGGAGGGGGCCAGAAGCTCTGGGGCCAACGTCCTGACTTTC. Residues: CASREGARSSGANVLTF.

The rearrangement uses TRBV12-3 or TRBV12-4 and TRBJ2-7; D is perhaps TRBD1 (6 bases). V lost 5 bases to trimming and J lost 7 bases, with 15 bases between them. This CDR3 contains 13 residues. The CDR3 DNA reads TGTGCCAGCAGTACCCGGGACAAAACGGAGCAGTACTTC. Amino acid sequence: CASSTRDKTEQYF.

This rearrangement joins TRBV2 to TRBJ1-4, with D tentatively TRBD1 (6 bases). The CDR3 runs to 14 residues. Trimming shortened V by 7 bases and J by 8 bases, and 17 bases separated the two germline ends. Germline-derived CDR1 and CDR2 are SNHLY and FYNNEI. The CDR3 DNA reads TGTGCCAGCATGTCAGGACAGTCTCGAGAAAAACTGTTTTTT. Residues: CASMSGQSREKLFF.

The chain's CDR3 is CSAIPGQGYEQYF. CDR3 DNA: TGCAGTGCTATCCCGGGACAGGGGTACGAGCAGTACTTC. The chain joins TRBV20-1 to TRBJ2-7, with 10 bases aligning to TRBD1. The germline V gene encodes CDR1 DFQATT and CDR2 SNEGSKA (reference sequence). This CDR3 contains 13 residues. J lost 4 bases, V lost 4 bases, and 4 bases had no gene match.

The chain uses TRBV7-9 and TRBJ2-5, with D tentatively TRBD1 or TRBD2 (5 bases each). The CDR3 loop spans 12 amino acids. From germline, CDR1 is SEHNR and CDR2 FQNEAQ (reference sequence). Trimming removed 8 bases at V and 4 bases at J, with 11 bases between. The CDR3 DNA is TGTGCCAGCGACGGGGCCGGAGAGACCCAGTACTTC. Residues: CASDGAGETQYF. The variable domain in full, completed from reference TRBV7-9 and TRBJ2-5, reads DTGVSQNPRHKITKRGQNVTFRCDPISEHNRLYWYRQTLGQGPEFLTYFQNEAQLEKSRLLSDRFSAERPKGSFSTLEIQRTEQGDSAMYLCASDGAGETQYFGPGTRLLVL.

This clonotype was seen only a few times. The rearrangement links TRBV7-6 to TRBJ1-2; 8 bases are a match to TRBD1. CDR3 length: 14 residues. Germline trimming cut 5 bases from V and 5 bases from J; bases unmatched to any gene: 7. CDR1 and CDR2 (germline): SGHVS, FNYEAQ. CDR3 in amino acids: CASSNGQGGYGYTF. The CDR3 DNA sequence: TGTGCCAGCAGCAATGGACAGGGAGGGTATGGCTACACCTTC.

This sequence joins TRBV24-1 and TRBJ1-4; D is undetermined. V was shortened by 0 bases and J by 8 bases, with 6 bases between the two germline ends. CDR1 is KGHDR and CDR2 is SFDVKD in the germline V gene. CDR3 length: 13 residues. The CDR3 nucleotides are TGTGCCACCAGTGATTTGAATGGGGAAAAACTGTTTTTT. Translating gives CATSDLNGEKLFF.

The chain carries TRBV5-1 and TRBJ1-1; 8 nucleotides line up with TRBD1. V dropped 5 bases and J dropped 1; count of bases not matched to a gene: 4. The CDR3 is 14 amino acids. The germline V gene encodes CDR1 SGHRS and CDR2 YFSETQ. In DNA form, the CDR3 reads TGCGCCAGCAGGTACAGGGGGAAGAACACTGAAGCTTTCTTT. Its protein product is CASRYRGKNTEAFF.

V and J are TRBV19 and TRBJ1-5; D is undetermined. Germline V CDR1 and CDR2: LNHDA, SQIVND (reference sequence). V was pared by 5 bases and J by 9 bases, with 14 bases between. The CDR3 is 13 residues long. CDR3 nucleotide sequence: TGTGCCAGTAGTGTTAGACTGGACCTGCCCCAGCATTTT. It yields the protein CASSVRLDLPQHF.

This clonotype was counted a few times. CDR3 residues: CASSYGTLFYEQYF. Written as DNA, the CDR3 is TGTGCCAGCAGCTACGGGACACTCTTCTACGAGCAGTACTTC. The chain combines TRBV7-9 with TRBJ2-7; perhaps TRBD1 as D (6 bases). Germline CDR1 is SEHNR and CDR2 is FQNEAQ (reference sequence). The CDR3 runs 14 residues. The germline V and J ends were trimmed by 4 bases and 3 bases, with 13 bases remaining between them.

At least ten counts were recorded for this clonotype. The J gene is TRBJ2-5, the V gene TRBV29-1, with D unresolved. Trimming removed 3 bases at V and 5 bases at J, with 10 bases between. This CDR3 has 12 residues. The germline CDR1 and CDR2 sequences are SQVTM and ANQGSEA. CDR3 in amino acids: CSVEVVRETQYF. The CDR3 nucleotides are TGCAGCGTTGAGGTCGTTCGGGAGACCCAGTACTTC.

This clonotype was counted between two and nine times. V gene TRBV7-9 combines with J gene TRBJ2-5; D is unresolved. V lost 1 base, J lost 5 bases, and 8 bases lay in between. Germline V gene data show CDR1 as SEHNR and CDR2 as FQNEAQ (reference sequence). The CDR3 length is 13 residues. The CDR3 loop reads CASSLGVTETQYF. The CDR3 DNA follows: TGTGCCAGCAGCTTAGGAGTAACGGAGACCCAGTACTTC. Using reference TRBV7-9 and TRBJ2-5 for the parts outside the CDR3, the full variable domain is DTGVSQNPRHKITKRGQNVTFRCDPISEHNRLYWYRQTLGQGPEFLTYFQNEAQLEKSRLLSDRFSAERPKGSFSTLEIQRTEQGDSAMYLCASSLGVTETQYFGPGTRLLVL.

The chain combines TRBV5-8 with TRBJ1-2, with 9 bases fitting TRBD1. Germline values: CDR1 SGHTS, CDR2 YDEGEE. The CDR3 is 16 residues long. Germline trimming cut 1 base from V and 10 bases from J; bases unmatched to any gene: 14. CDR3 in DNA: TGTGCCAGCAGCTTGTGGGACAGGGCCTCCTCCGATCTCTACACCTTC. Translation: CASSLWDRASSDLYTF.